The next 12 T cell receptor beta chains were all read from a single sample in a study of T-cell memory formation after mild COVID-19. TCRdb independently ran MiXCR on the 5' RACE reads; one entry per CDR3 protein. This sample yields approximately 250,000 distinct CDR3 sequences, of which about a sixth are seen a single time; around 23% belongs to the top ten. Input material: PBMCs or a T cell subset sorted from them (not recorded which). Receptor source: a man between 18 and 35 years old who had mild COVID-19 (a few samples of this study predate the infection). Cell type and time point are not known.

The table lists this clonotype with a few counts. The chain recombines TRBV21-1 with TRBJ2-3; TRBD2, the table's D call, was not compared with the DNA. TRBV21-1 is tagged as a pseudogene. This CDR3 contains 18 residues. The CDR3 sequence is CASSKDRRGGPSTDTQYF. The CDR3 coding sequence is TGTGCCAGCAGCAAAGATCGACGGGGAGGCCCTAGCACAGATACGCAGTATTTT.

V and J are TRBV12-3 or TRBV12-4 and TRBJ1-1, with a tentative D call TRBD1 (5 bases). The CDR3 loop spans 14 amino acids. The V end lost 5 bases, the J end lost 4 bases, and 14 bases lay between the germline ends. CDR3 protein: CASSLERGGTEAFF. The CDR3 coding sequence is TGTGCCAGCAGTCTGGAAAGGGGCGGCACTGAAGCTTTCTTT.

This clonotype was seen a handful of times. The chain recombines TRBV10-3 with TRBJ2-3; 9 positions agree with TRBD2. This CDR3 has 15 residues. Germline V gene sequence: CDR1 ENHRY, CDR2 SYGVKD. J gave up 7 bases and V 6 bases, and 11 bases lay outside the gene matches. CDR3 region: CAIRKRGDYQYTQYF. The DNA for the CDR3 is TGTGCCATCAGAAAGCGGGGGGACTACCAATATACGCAGTATTTT.

This clonotype came up a few times. The rearrangement links TRBV24-1 to TRBJ1-5; 8 nucleotides line up with TRBD1. The CDR3 totals 16 residues. With V trimmed by 4 bases and J by 3 bases, 7 bases remained unmatched. Looked up from germline, CDR1 is KGHDR and CDR2 is SFDVKD. In DNA form, the CDR3 reads TGTGCCACCAGTGACCCTAGACAGGGGATCAATCAGCCCCAGCATTTT. Translating it yields CATSDPRQGINQPQHF.

This clonotype was counted many times. The rearrangement links TRBV12-5 to TRBJ1-1, with TRBD1 as a possible D gene (6 bases). This CDR3 contains 15 residues. V was cut by 5 bases and J by 2 bases, with 15 bases left in between. The germline gives CDR1 LGHNT, CDR2 FRNRAP. CDR3 sequence reads: CASGLHRDLNTEAFF. The CDR3 region has the DNA TGTGCTAGTGGTCTCCACAGGGATCTAAACACTGAAGCTTTCTTT.

This clonotype was observed at least ten times. CDR3 bases: TGTGCCAGCAGCCTAATGGGGCAGGGAATAGGTTCACCCCTCCACTTT. This sequence encodes CASSLMGQGIGSPLHF. This sequence joins TRBV7-2 and TRBJ1-6, with TRBD1 as a possible D gene (5 bases). V lost 5 bases and J 9 bases, leaving 20 bases between the germline ends. Germline V gene data show CDR1 as SGHTA and CDR2 as FQGNSA. The CDR3 totals 16 residues.

The chain has TRBV7-2 and TRBJ2-3; D is unresolved. Trimming cost V 5 bases and J 4 bases, with 10 bases left between them. This CDR3 region has 13 residues. Germline V gene lookup returns CDR1 SGHTA and CDR2 FQGNSA. CDR3: CASSRVMADTQYF. As DNA, the CDR3 is TGTGCCAGCAGCCGGGTGATGGCAGATACGCAGTATTTT.

The rearrangement uses TRBV6-1 and TRBJ2-5; 7 nucleotides align to TRBD2. The length of the CDR3 is 16 residues. Germline trimming cut 8 bases from V and 2 bases from J; bases unmatched to any gene: 14. Germline CDR1 is MNHNS and CDR2 is SASEGT. The CDR3 DNA reads TGTGCCAGCGGCATTTGGGCCCAGCGGGGACAAGAGACCCAGTACTTC. This encodes CASGIWAQRGQETQYF.

This clonotype has just a few counts. The V call is TRBV5-1, the J call TRBJ2-1; TRBD1 matches at 7 bases. With 3 bases clipped from V and 8 bases from J, the junction kept 5 bases outside the gene matches. CDR1 is SGHRS, CDR2 YFSETQ, per germline. CDR3 length: 13 amino acids. Here the CDR3 reads CASSYGTADEQFF. The CDR3 region has the DNA TGCGCCAGCAGCTACGGGACAGCCGATGAGCAGTTCTTC.

This clonotype occurred a few times. The chain has TRBV5-1 and TRBJ2-3; D is undetermined. This CDR3 spans 14 amino acids. Trimming cost V 3 bases and J 1 base, with 9 bases left between them. CDR1 and CDR2 from the germline V gene are SGHRS and YFSETQ. The CDR3 here is CASSSESGTDTQYF. CDR3 DNA: TGCGCCAGCAGCTCGGAATCTGGCACAGATACGCAGTATTTT.

This chain joins TRBV5-1 and TRBJ2-1, with 9 bases that match TRBD1. Germline loops: CDR1 SGHRS, CDR2 YFSETQ. Losses at the gene ends were 0 bases for V and 8 bases for J; bases not matched to a gene: 3. CDR3 length: 14 residues. The CDR3 region is CASSLGTGADEQFF. CDR3 nucleotides: TGCGCCAGCAGCTTGGGGACAGGGGCCGATGAGCAGTTCTTC.

This clonotype was counted a few times. This chain connects TRBV5-1 to TRBJ2-3; the D is unclear. The CDR3 contains 13 residues. Trimming removed 1 base from V and 6 bases from J, with 9 bases in between. Germline V gene data show CDR1 as SGHRS and CDR2 as YFSETQ. Written as DNA, the CDR3 is TGCGCCAGCAGCTTGCTTATGGCGGATACGCAGTATTTT. Translating gives CASSLLMADTQYF.